A single sample is the source of the 27 T cell receptor beta chains below, sequenced in a study of blood T cell repertoires in COVID-19. Only in-frame clones appear in the TCRdb table, and some are missing; sequencing was by immunoSEQ multiplex PCR. The table has about 60,000 clones, nearly 90% seen once. Sequences were obtained from peripheral blood. These receptor sequences come from a man in his fifties or sixties with active COVID-19.

This sequence joins TRBV19 and TRBJ1-6; D is perhaps TRBD1 (6 bases). CDR3 size: 15 residues. V lost 1 base to trimming and J lost 7 bases, with 11 bases between them. The V gene's germline CDR1 is LNHDA and CDR2 SQIVND (reference sequence). The CDR3 DNA reads TGTGCCAGTAGTATAGTAGGCAGGGGCAATTCACCCCTCCACTTT. It is translated as CASSIVGRGNSPLHF.

This chain uses TRBV7-2 with TRBJ2-1, with 9 bases lining up with TRBD2. The CDR3 covers 16 residues. V dropped 1 base and J dropped 4; count of bases not matched to a gene: 5. The germline CDR1 and CDR2 sequences are SGHTA and FQGNSA. CDR3 bases: TGTGCCAGCAGCTTAGTGGCTAGCGGGAATTACAATGAGCAGTTCTTC. Protein product: CASSLVASGNYNEQFF.

The chain has TRBV5-1 and TRBJ2-1; possibly TRBD2 for D (5 bases). Germline V gene sequence: CDR1 SGHRS, CDR2 YFSETQ. The CDR3 extends over 12 amino acids. Trimming left V 4 bases short and J 7 bases short, with 9 bases between. The CDR3 is CASSNGGNEQFF. The CDR3 nucleotides are TGCGCCAGCAGCAACGGCGGGAATGAGCAGTTCTTC.

The chain carries TRBV29-1 and TRBJ2-1; TRBD2 matches at 14 bases. There are 13 residues in the CDR3. With 6 bases clipped from V and 6 bases from J, the junction kept 1 base outside the gene matches. Germline-derived CDR1 and CDR2 are SQVTM and ANQGSEA. CDR3 coding DNA: TGCAGCGTCGGGACTAGCGGGAGCAATGAGCAGTTCTTC. Translated, it gives CSVGTSGSNEQFF.

The V and J genes are TRBV6-5 and TRBJ2-7; a possible D gene is TRBD2 (6 bases). In germline, CDR1 is MNHEY, CDR2 SVGAGI. The V and J ends lost 0 bases and 3 bases respectively, with 9 bases between them. This CDR3 has 14 amino acids. CDR3 in DNA: TGTGCCAGCAGTTACTCGGAGGGAGGCTACGAGCAGTACTTC. Translation: CASSYSEGGYEQYF.

The rearrangement uses TRBV5-4 and TRBJ2-2; 8 bases align to TRBD2. This CDR3 comprises 15 residues. Germline CDR1 and CDR2: SGHNT and YYREEE (reference sequence). The ends lost 6 bases at V and 3 bases at J; junction bases unmatched: 7. The CDR3 protein is CASTLAGSHTGELFF. The CDR3 nucleotides are TGTGCCAGCACCCTAGCGGGTTCCCACACCGGGGAGCTGTTTTTT.

The genes are TRBV28 and TRBJ1-5; D unclear. Germline V gene sequence: CDR1 MDHEN, CDR2 SYDVKM. V was shortened by 7 bases and J by 4 bases, with 14 bases between the two germline ends. This CDR3 comprises 14 residues. CDR3 in amino acids: CASIDPGHNQPQHF. The CDR3 DNA reads as TGTGCCAGCATCGATCCGGGTCATAATCAGCCCCAGCATTTT.

The genes are TRBV21-1 and TRBJ1-1; the table's D call of TRBD1 was not tested on the DNA. TRBV21-1 is annotated as a pseudogene. The CDR3 sequence is 15 residues long. CDR3 region: CASSFEGALEIEAFF. DNA of the CDR3: TGTGCCAGCAGCTTTGAGGGGGCCTTGGAGATTGAAGCTTTCTTT.

The gene calls are TRBV3-1 (or the pseudogene TRBV3-2) and TRBJ2-7; 12 positions match TRBD2. Trimming cost V 4 bases and J 4 bases; bases outside gene matches: 8. CDR3 length: 16 residues. Germline V gene data show CDR1 as LGHDT and CDR2 as YNNKEL (reference sequence). The CDR3 sequence: CASSPGLAGFGYEQYF. CDR3 nucleotide sequence: TGTGCCAGCAGCCCCGGACTAGCGGGATTTGGGTACGAGCAGTACTTC.

This chain links TRBV5-1 with TRBJ2-1, with 7 bases identical to TRBD1. The J segment lost 2 bases and the V segment lost 0 bases, leaving 5 bases of the junction unmatched. CDR3 length equals 16 residues. The germline V gene encodes CDR1 SGHRS and CDR2 YFSETQ. CDR3 amino acids: CASSLAGQGAYNEQFF. The DNA of the CDR3 is TGCGCCAGCAGCTTGGCCGGCCAGGGGGCCTACAATGAGCAGTTCTTC.

This chain joins TRBV7-3 and TRBJ2-3; 11 positions match TRBD2. The CDR3 extends over 15 amino acids. V shed 4 bases, J shed 5 bases, and the junction held 5 bases outside the gene matches. Germline assignment: CDR1 SGHTA and CDR2 FQGTGA. The CDR3 loop reads CASSSAGTSGDTQYF. The CDR3 region has the DNA TGTGCCAGCAGCTCTGCCGGGACTAGCGGAGATACGCAGTATTTT.

V usage is TRBV27 and J usage is TRBJ1-6; D gene unclear. The CDR3 has 14 amino acids. The V end was cut by 2 bases, the J end by 8 bases, with 10 bases between. Germline V CDR1 and CDR2: MNHEY, SMNVEV (reference sequence). The CDR3 region is CASSLGQVHSPLHF. The CDR3 region has the DNA TGTGCCAGCAGTTTAGGGCAGGTGCATTCACCCCTCCACTTT.

This clone was observed a single time. The chain recombines TRBV19 with TRBJ1-4; D might be TRBD1 (5 bases). CDR3 length: 17 residues. The germline V and J ends were trimmed by 7 bases and 0 bases, with 18 bases remaining between them. Germline CDR1 is LNHDA and CDR2 is SQIVND (reference sequence). CDR3 region: CASTIGAYRTTNEKLFF. The CDR3 region has the DNA TGTGCCAGTACCATAGGAGCTTACAGGACAACTAATGAAAAACTGTTTTTT.

The rearrangement links TRBV19 to TRBJ1-3; no definite D call. The CDR3 extends over 17 amino acids. Germline CDR1 LNHDA, CDR2 SQIVND (reference sequence). Trimming cost V 6 bases and J 4 bases, with 22 bases left between them. The DNA for the CDR3 is TGTGCCAGTAGCTACCGTGGATCGGGGTCCCACGGAAACACCATATATTTT. It is translated as CASSYRGSGSHGNTIYF.

The chain recombines TRBV2 with TRBJ2-7, with D possibly matching TRBD2 (5 bases). This CDR3 contains 12 residues. V was clipped by 5 bases and J by 5 bases, with 10 bases between them. Germline V gene sequence: CDR1 SNHLY, CDR2 FYNNEI. This chain's CDR3 is CASSSSVHEQYF. The CDR3 DNA follows: TGTGCCAGCAGTAGTAGCGTCCACGAGCAGTACTTC.

This sequence joins TRBV4-1 and TRBJ1-2; D may be TRBD1 (6 bases). The V gene lost 0 bases and the J gene lost 4 bases, with 15 bases spanning the gap. The CDR3 contains 16 residues. Germline CDR1 MGHRA, CDR2 YSYEKL. CDR3 protein: CASSQESGNRAYGYTF. DNA for the CDR3: TGCGCCAGCAGCCAAGAATCCGGTAACAGGGCCTATGGCTACACCTTC.

The gene calls are TRBV6-5 and TRBJ1-2, with 7 bases that match TRBD1. The CDR3 totals 14 residues. J was trimmed by 8 bases and V by 8 bases; bases with no gene match: 14. Germline lookup yields CDR1 MNHEY and CDR2 SVGAGI. CDR3 in amino acids: CASGETGYALGYTF. For the CDR3, the DNA is TGTGCCAGCGGGGAGACAGGGTACGCGCTCGGCTACACCTTC.

The rearrangement links TRBV20-1 to TRBJ2-7; TRBD1 matches 11 bases. The V segment lost 3 bases and the J segment 3 bases; nucleotides outside the gene matches: 4. This CDR3 has 14 amino acids. The germline gives CDR1 DFQATT, CDR2 SNEGSKA (reference sequence). The CDR3 sequence is CSASRDRGVYEQYF. Here the CDR3 DNA reads TGCAGTGCTAGTCGGGACAGGGGGGTCTACGAGCAGTACTTC.

This chain links TRBV19 with TRBJ2-2; a possible D gene is TRBD2 (6 bases). The V gene's germline CDR1 is LNHDA and CDR2 SQIVND (reference sequence). With 4 bases removed from V and 4 bases from J, the gap between germline ends came to 13 bases. CDR3 length equals 15 residues. As DNA, the CDR3 is TGTGCCAGTAGTACCCAGACTAGTATCACCGGGGAGCTGTTTTTT. The encoded protein is CASSTQTSITGELFF.

This chain connects TRBV3-1 (or the pseudogene TRBV3-2) to TRBJ2-5; D uncertain. Germline V gives CDR1 LGHDT, CDR2 YNNKEL (reference sequence). The CDR3 extends over 15 amino acids. Trimming took off 1 base at V and 2 bases at J, with 11 bases between the two ends. CDR3 in amino acids: CASSQGRQVQETQYF. The CDR3 bases are TGTGCCAGCAGCCAAGGCCGCCAGGTGCAAGAGACCCAGTACTTC.

For this clone: The junction departs from germline at one end; a sequencing error may be responsible. The CDR3 sequence is CASSYGSRVIFF. CDR3 bases: TGTGCCAGCAGTTACGGTTCTCGGGTCATATTCTTC. The gene calls are TRBV28 and TRBJ2-7, with D hard to call. Germline V CDR1 and CDR2: MDHEN, SYDVKM. The CDR3 runs 12 residues.

The rearrangement uses TRBV10-3 and TRBJ2-1; D not certain. Germline loops: CDR1 ENHRY, CDR2 SYGVKD. V was clipped by 2 bases and J by 6 bases, with 17 bases between them. The CDR3 is 16 residues long. CDR3 in amino acids: CAISELGLEVSNEQFF. CDR3 nucleotide sequence: TGTGCCATCAGTGAGCTCGGTCTAGAAGTATCCAATGAGCAGTTCTTC.

This clone turned up a few times. The chain recombines TRBV5-5 with TRBJ2-7; maybe TRBD2 (6 bases). CDR1 and CDR2 (germline): SGHKS, YYEKEE (reference sequence). Trimming removed 4 bases from V and 2 bases from J, with 10 bases in between. This CDR3 has 13 residues. The CDR3 nucleotides read TGTGCCAGCAGCAGGGGACTTACCTACGAGCAGTACTTC. Amino acids: CASSRGLTYEQYF.

This chain uses TRBV11-3 with TRBJ1-2; 7 bases agree with TRBD1. The V gene end was trimmed by 3 bases and the J gene end by 4 bases; junction bases not matched to a gene: 11. CDR3 length: 16 amino acids. CDR1 SGHNT and CDR2 YENEEA come from the germline V gene. The CDR3 sequence: CASSLSSGTASYGYTF. CDR3 nucleotides: TGTGCCAGCAGCTTGAGCTCCGGGACAGCAAGCTATGGCTACACCTTC.

The V and J genes are TRBV4-1 and TRBJ2-1, with 8 bases fitting TRBD1. J was trimmed by 0 bases and V by 0 bases; bases with no gene match: 16. Germline lookup yields CDR1 MGHRA and CDR2 YSYEKL. This CDR3 is built from 21 residues. The CDR3 DNA is TGCGCCAGCAGCCAAGATGGGGGGCAGGGGGCGCTCCCAAGCTCCTACAATGAGCAGTTCTTC. Translated, it gives CASSQDGGQGALPSSYNEQFF.

The rearrangement joins TRBV10-3 to TRBJ1-3; 7 bases fit TRBD1. Germline CDR1 reads ENHRY; CDR2 reads SYGVKD. J lost 0 bases, V lost 8 bases, and 10 bases had no gene match. This CDR3 has 16 residues. The CDR3 sequence: CAIGGKGAASGNTIYF. For the CDR3, the DNA is TGTGCCATCGGGGGAAAGGGGGCCGCCTCTGGAAACACCATATATTTT.

The chain is built from TRBV2 and TRBJ1-6, with 9 bases matching TRBD1. V lost 6 bases, J lost 9 bases, and 6 bases stayed unmatched. Germline-derived CDR1 and CDR2 are SNHLY and FYNNEI. The CDR3 has 14 residues. In DNA form, the CDR3 reads TGTGCCAGCAGGTCCGGGACAGGGAGTTCACCCCTCCACTTT. This gives the protein CASRSGTGSSPLHF.